This paragraph covers one T cell receptor (beta chain) sequence. The data derive from a study of OX40 agonist ivuxolimab in advanced cancers. This CDR3 has 17 amino acids. V lost 4 bases and J lost 4, with 21 bases in between. The germline gives CDR1 MGHRA, CDR2 YSYEKL. Using immunoSEQ multiplex PCR, the repertoire was profiled, and TCRdb retains in-frame clones only, with some absent. The sample has about 8,900 clones, approximately 70% seen once. The TCR originated in an adult with an advanced solid tumor such as melanoma, head and neck, liver or kidney cancer. This material consisted of CD4+ or CD8+ T cells sorted from blood, taken in a trial of the OX40 agonist ivuxolimab. The rearrangement links TRBV4-1 to TRBJ2-3, with D perhaps being TRBD1 or TRBD2 (5 bases each). CDR3 coding DNA: TGCGCCAGCAGCCCTACTGGGCAGGGACCCCTGGCAGATACGCAGTATTTT. This encodes CASSPTGQGPLADTQYF.